Sequencing of this TCR beta chain was carried out in a study of T cells in Graves' hyperthyroidism and ophthalmopathy. The germline V and J ends were trimmed by 0 bases and 8 bases, with 17 bases remaining between them. CDR1 is GTSNPN and CDR2 is SVGIG in the germline V gene (reference sequence). The CDR3 has 15 amino acids. This clonotype was picked up many times. The TCR beta CDR3 regions underwent amplification using RNA transcripts as the source. A set of HTBI primers served as the primers for a first-round RT-PCR of the TCR CDR3. TCRdb independently ran MiXCR on the multiplex PCR reads; one entry per CDR3 protein. Of some 740,000 distinct CDR3 sequences in the sample, around 13% were seen once.

This clonotype was sampled from a woman aged 18-35 years with Graves' hyperthyroidism. The sequencing sample was made of blood. V usage is TRBV30 and J usage is TRBJ1-3; D not certain. DNA for the CDR3: TGTGCCTGGAGTGTAGGAGCGGCACGGAGTGACACCATATATTTT. As protein: CAWSVGAARSDTIYF.